This TCR beta chain was sequenced in a study of blood T cells in healthy people across ages. Findings of the study overall: Strong correlation was found linking TCR beta diversity to naive T cell percentage. Investigators treated diversity estimates from one million T cells as underestimates. Both naive CD4+ cell counts and diversity were greater in long-lived donors than in aged donors.

Comment on this clonotype: Its cognate antigen is unknown.

This CDR3 is 12 amino acids long. V was trimmed by 5 bases and J by 2 bases, leaving 7 bases between them. Germline values: CDR1 SEHNR, CDR2 FQNEAQ (reference sequence). The use of a sample-barcoded 5' primer and a J-beta primer mix characterized a second PCR of roughly 7 to 11 cycles. A template-switch adaptor with 12 random nucleotides tagged each cDNA molecule. TCRdb reanalysed the 5' RACE reads using MiXCR and keeps one entry per CDR3 protein. The sample lists about 1,500,000 distinct CDR3 sequences, approximately 40% occurring once. Sequenced sample: blood. V usage is TRBV7-9 and J usage is TRBJ2-7, with no clear D. The receptor was isolated from a woman aged 18-29 years in good health. The DNA of the CDR3 is TGTGCCAGCAGCATTGTGGCCTACGAGCAGTACTTC. Translating gives CASSIVAYEQYF.